This is a list of T cell receptor beta chains from one sample in a study of blood T cell repertoires in COVID-19. This table comes from immunoSEQ multiplex PCR, and its TCRdb copy is limited to in-frame clones, with some not included. There are more than 250,000 clones in the sample; more than 75% occur only once, and under 3% lies in the top ten. The sample consisted of PBMCs or T cells enriched from blood (not recorded which). The origin of the receptors is a woman aged 18-29 years who had recovered from COVID-19. Each CDR3 is given with its conserved first and last residue. D genes are given only for firm matches. Clone size is stated in some rows and not others, as once, few, many or a class when expanded.

TRBJ1-2 . TRBD1 TRBV4-2 TGTGCCAGCAGCCGCTCGGGACAGCCCTATGGCTACACCTTC CASSRSGQPYGYTF
TRBJ2-7 . . TRBV2 TGTGCCAGCGGGGCAAGCTCCTACGAGCAGTACTTC CASGASSYEQYF
TRBJ2-2 few . TRBV19 TGTGCCAGTAGTATAAGGTCGGAGACGAACACCGGGGAGCTGTTTTTT CASSIRSETNTGELFF
TRBJ2-7 . TRBD2 TRBV27 TGTGCCAGCAGTTTATACTCCCTCGCTAGCGGGGGCTCCTACGAGCAGTACTTC CASSLYSLASGGSYEQYF
TRBJ1-2 . TRBD1 TRBV11-3 TGTGCCAGCAGCCTAAGGGACAGATCTAACTATGGCTACACCTTC CASSLRDRSNYGYTF
TRBJ1-1 . . TRBV19 TGTGCCAGTAGTATAGGGAGTTCGACTGAAGCTTTCTTT CASSIGSSTEAFF
TRBJ2-7 once . TRBV6-1 TGTGCCAGCAGTGAAGGGGGAGTCGGGCAGTACTTC CASSEGGVGQYF
TRBJ2-3 . . TRBV25-1 TGTGCCAGCAGTGAATATTTCCAGGGATCCACAGATACGCAGTATTTT CASSEYFQGSTDTQYF
TRBJ2-1 . TRBD2 TRBV13 TGTGCCAGCAGCACCAGTCCCGGAGGACTAGCGGGGGGGTCGCGTGAGCAGTTCTTC CASSTSPGGLAGGSREQFF
TRBJ1-1 . . TRBV30 TGTGCCTGGAGTGCAACAGGGTCTCTTGAAGCTTTCTTT CAWSATGSLEAFF
TRBJ2-7 . TRBD2 TRBV18 TGTGCCAGCTCACCACCATGGTCGACTAGCGGAGGTCCCTACGAGCAGTACTTC CASSPPWSTSGGPYEQYF
TRBJ1-1 once . TRBV27 TGTGCCAGCAGTGTGCGGGGGCTTGTCACTGAAGCTTTCTTT CASSVRGLVTEAFF
TRBJ2-7 . TRBD1 TRBV28 TGTGCCAGCAGTCCAAGACAGGGTACTTCCTACGAGCAGTACTTC CASSPRQGTSYEQYF
TRBJ2-1 . TRBD2 TRBV5-8 TGTGCCAGCAGTACCGACGGGAGGGGGACCTACAATGAGCAGTTCTTC CASSTDGRGTYNEQFF
TRBJ2-2 once TRBD1 TRBV28 TGTGCCAGTGAGGGACAGCTAAACACCGGGGAGCTGTTTTTT CASEGQLNTGELFF
TRBJ2-2 . . TRBV30 TGTGCCTGGAGTCCCCCTTTAGACAGTTACACCGGGGAGCTGTTTTTT CAWSPPLDSYTGELFF
TRBJ2-7 . . TRBV3-1/TRBV3-2 TGTGCCAGCAGCCAAGTTAGCAGCCACTACGAGCAGTACTTC CASSQVSSHYEQYF
TRBJ2-1 . . TRBV9 TGTGCCAGCAGCCCCCGCGCCAATGAGCAGTTCTTC CASSPRANEQFF
TRBJ1-1 . . TRBV12-3/TRBV12-4 TGTGCCAGCAGCCTTCACTTGAACACTGAAGCTTTCTTT CASSLHLNTEAFF
TRBJ2-7 . . TRBV5-4 TGTGCCAGCAGCTCGGAGGGCAGCTCTCTATACGAGCAGTACTTC CASSSEGSSLYEQYF
TRBJ1-5 few . TRBV28 TGTGCCAGCAGTTCCCCAGGGGACAATCAGCCCCAGCATTTT CASSSPGDNQPQHF
TRBJ1-5 . . TRBV27 TGTGCCAGCAGTTTATCCCGAGGGTCTAATCAGCCCCAGCATTTT CASSLSRGSNQPQHF
TRBJ1-1 once TRBD1 TRBV28 TGTGCCAGCAGTTCCGGGCGGACAGGGAGTGTCACTGAAGCTTTCTTT CASSSGRTGSVTEAFF
TRBJ2-7 . TRBD1 TRBV7-9 TGTGCCAGCAGCCAGAAGTGGGACAGGCTCTCCTACGAGCAGTACTTC CASSQKWDRLSYEQYF